The sequence of this T cell receptor (beta chain) was determined in a study of blood T cell repertoires in COVID-19. Overall study context: Material from acute and convalescent COVID-19 was sourced from the United States, Italy and Spain. T cells, B-cell-depleted T cells, or PBMCs supplied cDNA or gDNA.

The authors' processing: How many nucleated cells were present was estimated from reference gene primer amplification. Sequencing was performed with immunoSEQ multiplex PCR; in TCRdb, only in-frame clones are kept and a portion is missing. Clone size and V and J calls were adopted from that table, with D and trimming inferred from the DNA. The sample includes approximately 170,000 clones, about four fifths seen only once; the top ten take 10% to 13%. CDR3 length: 15 amino acids. V was shortened by 4 bases and J by 6 bases, with 15 bases between the two germline ends. Looked up from germline, CDR1 is SNHLY and CDR2 is FYNNEI.

The chain joins TRBV2 to TRBJ2-2, with D perhaps matching TRBD1 (5 bases). The sample consisted of peripheral blood. This TCR came from an elderly woman with active or convalescent COVID-19. The CDR3 spells CASSAGLGGSGELFF. The CDR3 bases are TGTGCCAGCAGTGCAGGGTTAGGCGGATCCGGGGAGCTGTTTTTT.